This TCR beta chain was sequenced for a study of T cells in narcolepsy. Study-level points and caveats: Autoreactive clonotypes reportedly recurred in blood of same and different patients, not controls.

This table comes from immunoSEQ multiplex PCR, and its TCRdb copy is limited to in-frame clones, with some not included. This table has 30,000 or so clones, around three quarters appearing once. The CDR3 has 12 amino acids. Trimming took 4 bases from V and 5 from J, leaving 10 bases between them. Germline CDR1 and CDR2: SGHRS and YFSETQ. As to this clone: Its antigen is as yet unknown.

Input material: memory (CD45RA-) CD4+ T cells from blood. The gene calls are TRBV5-1 and TRBJ2-7, with a weak D call TRBD2 (5 bases). The clonotype originates from a human donor in good health. CDR3 amino acids: CASSPGIHEQYF. CDR3 coding DNA: TGCGCCAGCAGCCCGGGAATTCACGAGCAGTACTTC.